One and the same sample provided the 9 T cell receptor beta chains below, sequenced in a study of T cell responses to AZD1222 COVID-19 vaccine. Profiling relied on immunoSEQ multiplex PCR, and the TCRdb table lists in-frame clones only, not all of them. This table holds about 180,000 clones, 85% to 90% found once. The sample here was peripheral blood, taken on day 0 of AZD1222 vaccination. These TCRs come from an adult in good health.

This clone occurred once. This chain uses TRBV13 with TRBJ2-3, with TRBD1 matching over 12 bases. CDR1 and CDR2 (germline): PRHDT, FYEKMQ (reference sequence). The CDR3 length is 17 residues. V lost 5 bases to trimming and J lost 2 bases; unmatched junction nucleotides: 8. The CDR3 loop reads CASSLTPGQGATDTQYF. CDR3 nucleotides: TGTGCCAGCAGCCTAACACCGGGACAGGGGGCCACAGATACGCAGTATTTT.

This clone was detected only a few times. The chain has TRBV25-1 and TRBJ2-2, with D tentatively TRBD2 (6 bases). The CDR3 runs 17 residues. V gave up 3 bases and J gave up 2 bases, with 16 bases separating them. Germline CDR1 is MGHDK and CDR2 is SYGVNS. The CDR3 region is CASSEEDGRFNTGELFF. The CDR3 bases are TGTGCCAGCAGTGAGGAGGACGGGAGATTTAACACCGGGGAGCTGTTTTTT.

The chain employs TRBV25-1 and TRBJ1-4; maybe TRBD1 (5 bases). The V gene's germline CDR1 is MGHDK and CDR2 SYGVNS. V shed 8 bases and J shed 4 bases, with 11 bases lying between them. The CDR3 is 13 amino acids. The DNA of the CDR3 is TGTGCCAGCGAGGGGCAGAATAATGAAAAACTGTTTTTT. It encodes CASEGQNNEKLFF.

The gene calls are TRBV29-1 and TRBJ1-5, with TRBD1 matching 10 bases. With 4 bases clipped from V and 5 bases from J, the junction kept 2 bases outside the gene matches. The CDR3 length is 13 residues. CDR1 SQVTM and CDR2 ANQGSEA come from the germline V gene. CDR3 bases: TGCAGCGTTGCCGGGACAGGGGATCAGCCCCAGCATTTT. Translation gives CSVAGTGDQPQHF.

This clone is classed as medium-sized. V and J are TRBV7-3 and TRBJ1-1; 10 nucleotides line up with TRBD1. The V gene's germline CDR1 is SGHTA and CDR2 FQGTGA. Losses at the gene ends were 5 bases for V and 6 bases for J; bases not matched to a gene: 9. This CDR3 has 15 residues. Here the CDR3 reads CASSQRGGQGAEAFF. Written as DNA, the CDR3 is TGTGCCAGCAGCCAGAGAGGAGGACAGGGGGCTGAAGCTTTCTTT.

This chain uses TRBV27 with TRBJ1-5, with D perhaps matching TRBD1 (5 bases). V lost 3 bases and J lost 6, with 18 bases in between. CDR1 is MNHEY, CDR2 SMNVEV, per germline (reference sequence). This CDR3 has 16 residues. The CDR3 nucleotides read TGTGCCAGCAGTTTCGCGCACGGGACCCCGGGTCAGCCCCAGCATTTT. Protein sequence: CASSFAHGTPGQPQHF.

The DNA for the CDR3 is TGCAGTGCTAGTTCTAGCGGGGGGGCGAACACCGGGGAGCTGTTTTTT. Its protein is CSASSSGGANTGELFF. The chain links TRBV20-1 to TRBJ2-2; 12 nucleotides match TRBD2. The germline gives CDR1 DFQATT, CDR2 SNEGSKA (reference sequence). The CDR3 length is 16 residues. Unmatched junction bases numbered 2, after V lost 3 bases and J lost 0 bases.

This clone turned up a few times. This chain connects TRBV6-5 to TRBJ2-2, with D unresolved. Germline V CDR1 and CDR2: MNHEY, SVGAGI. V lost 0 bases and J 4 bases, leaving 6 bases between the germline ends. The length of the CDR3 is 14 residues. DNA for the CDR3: TGTGCCAGCAGTTACTCTGGAGCCACCGGGGAGCTGTTTTTT. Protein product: CASSYSGATGELFF.

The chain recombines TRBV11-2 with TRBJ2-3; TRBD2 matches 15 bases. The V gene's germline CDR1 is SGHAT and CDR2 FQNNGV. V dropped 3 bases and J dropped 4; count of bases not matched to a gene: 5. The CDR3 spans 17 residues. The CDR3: CASSFGTSGGSSDTQYF. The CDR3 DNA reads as TGTGCCAGCAGCTTCGGGACTAGCGGGGGGTCCTCAGATACGCAGTATTTT. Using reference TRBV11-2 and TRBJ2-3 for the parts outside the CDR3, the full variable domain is EAGVAQSPRYKIIEKRQSVAFWCNPISGHATLYWYQQILGQGPKLLIQFQNNGVVDDSQLPKDRFSAERLKGVDSTLKIQPAKLEDSAVYLCASSFGTSGGSSDTQYFGPGTRLTVL.